This T cell receptor beta chain was identified during a study of metastatic and nonmetastatic thyroid tumors. Per the original data handling: The study took CDR3 differences across clinicopathological groups and made a distant-metastasis classifier for papillary thyroid cancer from them. TCRdb re-called clones from the PCR reads using MiXCR. The V and J calls and clone size are TCRdb's, not the authors'. The profile covers around 25,000 clones, with 13% appearing a single time and approximately 4.9% taken by the ten largest. For this clone: Its specificity is not known. This could be a read error, since a much larger clone is one nucleotide away.

Thyroid surgery was preceded by no treatment in any patient. Broader study findings: Relative to benign nodules, malignant thyroid tumors were reportedly characterized by significantly elevated TCR beta diversity in blood and tumor.

This TCR was sampled from a female donor with papillary thyroid cancer or a benign thyroid nodule (not recorded which). Some clones in this sample may be carry-over from other donors' samples. Sequencing used blood.

This CDR3 is CASIPRRPSGVGALNEQFF. CDR3 bases: TGTGCCAGCATCCCACGCCGTCCCAGCGGGGTGGGAGCGCTAAATGAGCAGTTCTTC. The chain combines TRBV4-2 with TRBJ2-1; 7 positions match TRBD2. The CDR3 loop spans 19 amino acids. The J segment lost 7 bases and the V segment lost 7 bases, leaving 25 bases of the junction unmatched. Germline CDR1 LGHNA, CDR2 YNFKEQ.